This T cell receptor beta chain originates from a study of graft-versus-host responses after intestinal transplantation (dated by TCRdb to the early 2020s). Context from the whole study: Recipients received multivisceral, liver-intestinal, or isolated intestinal transplants. Donor T cell macrochimerism was defined as a peak of at least 4% donor T cells among recipient peripheral blood mononuclear cells. To identify alloreactive clones, pre-transplant mixed lymphocyte reaction products were sequenced and then compared with unstimulated pre-transplant donor and recipient T cells. Every recipient was given anti-thymocyte globulin induction, then maintenance tacrolimus and steroids for approximately 3 years. After intestinal transplantation, graft-versus-host and host-versus-graft alloreactive T cell clones were followed in the graft, circulation and bone marrow using bulk TCR-beta CDR3 sequencing. Rather than being sequenced by the commercial service, samples from a few later patients were sequenced in-house on an Illumina MiSeq and processed with MiXCR. The cohort enrolled roughly 25 intestinal transplant recipients including one retransplant, and a few patients lacking pretransplant specimens were excluded. Findings and caveats that apply to the study as a whole: Peak levels of circulating GvH clones were associated with declines in HvG clones early after transplant. GvH clones were detected in recipient bone marrow, and some of these GvH clones were observed earlier in ileal mucosa or blood, consistent with an intestinal mucosal origin. Patients with donor T cell macrochimerism had high GvH to HvG T cell clonal ratios in their allografts. The conclusions were limited by the relatively low number and heterogeneity of the intestinal transplant patients.

Libraries came from the immunoSEQ multiplex PCR assay. For most patients, genomic DNA was isolated with the Qiagen DNeasy Blood and Tissue Kit and sent frozen to Adaptive Biotechnologies for TCR sequencing. High-throughput TCR-beta CDR3 sequencing of genomic DNA from most patients was performed by Adaptive Biotechnologies. On the study's bioinformatics: Adaptive's ImmunoSEQ software supplied the TCR sequencing data for under 20 patients, while MiXCR and VDJtools were used to process a few other patients. CD4 versus CD8 sorting errors were corrected by removing sequences found in both subsets at a frequency ratio below 5:1. CDR3 nucleotide sequences shared between donor and recipient were removed because their origin could not be assigned. At least 2-fold expansion over unstimulated cells and a minimum CFSE-low frequency of 0.002% (template counts) or 0.001% (read counts) were required for clones to be classified as alloreactive. Clones detected in sequenced pre-transplant spleen, lymph node, or MLR CFSE-low populations of the donor or recipient were defined as mappable. The cumulative frequency of alloreactive clones was calculated as a percentage of all sequences, weighted by copy number. The table comes from immuneACCESS by way of TCRdb, which keeps in-frame sequences with V and J called. Part of the clones is missing from these tables; in studies checked, under half for an unresolved V gene and the rest for unknown reasons. V, J and clone size reflect that table, while D and trimming were determined from the DNA. The sample table shows about 10,000 clones, and 30% to 35% are seen once. The ten biggest clones cover 5.3% of the sample.

At the junction V is shortened by 7 bases and J by 3 bases; bases outside the gene matches: 4. From its cysteine to its phenylalanine, the CDR3 spans 13 amino acids. Of all the DNA, just the CDR3 is kept, 39 bases in frame from base 1. Via the germline V gene (reference sequence), CDR1 is SEHNR and CDR2 FQNEAQ. Interpreted using the paper, the time point label stands for: cells obtained before transplantation from donor or recipient. In mixed lymphocyte reactions, 200,000 CFSE-labeled pre-transplant responders were plated with 200,000 irradiated violet-dye-labeled stimulators and cultured for five to seven days. After the mixed lymphocyte reaction, proliferating CD3+CD4+CFSE-low and CD3+CD8+CFSE-low responder cells were FACS-sorted on a BD Influx sorter. Of note for this clone: Per-base qualities were not stored, and no clone one base away is much larger.

This specimen consisted of alloreactive CD4+ T cells from a mixed lymphocyte reaction culture, obtained before transplantation. The cell subset or site label corresponds to: CFSE-low proliferating T cells sorted from roughly 6-day pre-transplant mixed lymphocyte reaction (GvH or HvG direction). The V and J segments used are TRBV7-9 and TRBJ2-3; TRBD1 lines up with 7 middle nucleotides. This receptor was taken from a human patient who was an organ donor for intestinal transplantation. The nucleotide sequence reads TGTGCCAGCAACAGGGGTTCGACAGATACGCAGTATTTT. This yields the protein CASNRGSTDTQYF.